The source of this TCR beta chain is a study of Graves' ophthalmopathy and Graves' hyperthyroidism. This clonotype has a handful of counts. Amplification targeted the TCR beta CDR3 regions, with RNA transcripts as the source material. After a first-round RT-PCR with HTBI primers, a second-round multiplex PCR was run. TCRdb reprocessed the multiplex PCR reads via MiXCR and lists one record per CDR3 protein. Of 240,000 or so distinct CDR3 sequences listed, 45% are singletons. There are 15 residues in the CDR3. V gave up 6 bases and J gave up 3 bases, with 17 bases separating them. The J gene is TRBJ1-2, the V gene TRBV12-3 or TRBV12-4; the D gene is possibly TRBD1 (5 bases). Sequenced input: peripheral blood. The receptor was derived from an adult man with Graves' ophthalmopathy. The CDR3 is CASSEGHLVDYGYTF. DNA of the CDR3: TGTGCCAGCAGCGAAGGACACCTCGTCGACTATGGCTACACCTTC.